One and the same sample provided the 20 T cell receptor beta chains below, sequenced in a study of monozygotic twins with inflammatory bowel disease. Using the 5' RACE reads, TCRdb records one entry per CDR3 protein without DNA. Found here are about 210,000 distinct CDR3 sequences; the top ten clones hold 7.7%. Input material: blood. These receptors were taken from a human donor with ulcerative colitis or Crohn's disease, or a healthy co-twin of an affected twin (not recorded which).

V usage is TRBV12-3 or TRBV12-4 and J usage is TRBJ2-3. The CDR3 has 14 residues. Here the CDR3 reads CASSLVGLAGTQYF.

The CDR3 here is CASSSGVGETQYF. This chain connects TRBV7-3 to TRBJ2-5; TCRdb's D call, TRBD1, is unchecked because there is no DNA. Germline values: CDR1 SGHTA, CDR2 FQGTGA. This CDR3 has 13 amino acids.

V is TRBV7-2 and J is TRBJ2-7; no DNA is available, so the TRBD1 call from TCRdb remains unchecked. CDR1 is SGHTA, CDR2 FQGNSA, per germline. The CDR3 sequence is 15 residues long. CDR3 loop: CASSLSGGQAYEQYF.

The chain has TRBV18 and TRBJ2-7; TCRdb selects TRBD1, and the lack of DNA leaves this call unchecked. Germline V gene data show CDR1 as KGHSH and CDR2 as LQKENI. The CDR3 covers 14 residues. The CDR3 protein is CASSPMTGGVEQYF.

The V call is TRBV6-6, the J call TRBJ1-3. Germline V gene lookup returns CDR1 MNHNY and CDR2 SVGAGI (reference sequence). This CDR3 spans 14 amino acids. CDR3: CATSEGSSGNTIYF.

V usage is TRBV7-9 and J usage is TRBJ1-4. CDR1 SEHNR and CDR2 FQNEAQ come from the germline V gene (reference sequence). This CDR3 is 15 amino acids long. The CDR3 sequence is CASSPQAATNEKLFF.

This chain's CDR3 is CASSTYGPNYEQYF. This rearrangement joins TRBV19 to TRBJ2-7; the D call of TRBD2 rests on TCRdb alone, since no DNA is present to check it. Germline V CDR1 and CDR2: LNHDA, SQIVND (reference sequence). This CDR3 comprises 14 residues.

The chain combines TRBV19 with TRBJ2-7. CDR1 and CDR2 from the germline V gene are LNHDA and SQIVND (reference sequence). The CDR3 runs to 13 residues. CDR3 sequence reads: CASSVGSGYEQYF.

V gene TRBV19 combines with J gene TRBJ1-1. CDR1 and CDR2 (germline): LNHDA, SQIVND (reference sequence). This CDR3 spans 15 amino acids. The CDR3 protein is CTSSMETYWDTEAFF.

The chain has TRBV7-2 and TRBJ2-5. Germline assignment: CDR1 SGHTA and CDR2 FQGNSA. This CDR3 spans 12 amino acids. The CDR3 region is CASSLVRESQYF.

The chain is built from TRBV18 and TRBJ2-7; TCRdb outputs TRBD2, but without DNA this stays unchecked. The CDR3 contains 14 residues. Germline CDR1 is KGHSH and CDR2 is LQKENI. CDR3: CASSPSTSNHEQYF.

The CDR3 spells CASQPEGTGELFF. The genes are TRBV12-3 or TRBV12-4 and TRBJ2-2; TCRdb names TRBD2, which stays unverified in the absence of DNA. The CDR3 is made up of 13 amino acids.

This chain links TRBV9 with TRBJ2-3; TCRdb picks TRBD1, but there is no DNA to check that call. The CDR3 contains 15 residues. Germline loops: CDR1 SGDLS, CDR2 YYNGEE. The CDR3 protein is CASSFRQGATDTQYF. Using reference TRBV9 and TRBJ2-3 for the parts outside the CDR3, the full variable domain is DSGVTQTPKHLITATGQRVTLRCSPRSGDLSVYWYQQSLDQGLQFLIQYYNGEERAKGNILERFSAQQFPDLHSELNLSSLELGDSALYFCASSFRQGATDTQYFGPGTRLTVL.

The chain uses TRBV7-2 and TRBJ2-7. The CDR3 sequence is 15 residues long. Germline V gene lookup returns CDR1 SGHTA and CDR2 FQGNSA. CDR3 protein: CASSLVVESSYEQYF. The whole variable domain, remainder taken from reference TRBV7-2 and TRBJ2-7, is GAGVSQSPSNKVTEKGKDVELRCDPISGHTALYWYRQSLGQGLEFLIYFQGNSAPDKSGLPSDRFSAERTGGSVSTLTIQRTQQEDSAVYLCASSLVVESSYEQYFGPGTRLTVT.

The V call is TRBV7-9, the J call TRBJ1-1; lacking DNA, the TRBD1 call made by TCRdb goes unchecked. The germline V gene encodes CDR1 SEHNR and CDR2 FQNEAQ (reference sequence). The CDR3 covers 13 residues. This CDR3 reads CASSLGGQIEAFF.

Here the CDR3 reads CASSLAEGGETQYF. The gene calls are TRBV5-1 and TRBJ2-5. The CDR3 consists of 14 residues. Germline V gene sequence: CDR1 SGHRS, CDR2 YFSETQ. Full variable domain (missing parts from reference TRBV5-1 and TRBJ2-5): KAGVTQTPRYLIKTRGQQVTLSCSPISGHRSVSWYQQTPGQGLQFLFEYFSETQRNKGNFPGRFSGRQFSNSRSEMNVSTLELGDSALYLCASSLAEGGETQYFGPGTRLLVL.

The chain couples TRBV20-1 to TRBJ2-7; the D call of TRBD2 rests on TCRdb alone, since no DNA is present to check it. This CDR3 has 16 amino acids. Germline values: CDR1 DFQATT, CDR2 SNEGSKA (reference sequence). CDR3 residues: CSAPSGKKRMPYEQYF.

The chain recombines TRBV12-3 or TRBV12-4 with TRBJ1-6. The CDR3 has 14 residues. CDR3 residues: CASSLGRNNSPLHF.

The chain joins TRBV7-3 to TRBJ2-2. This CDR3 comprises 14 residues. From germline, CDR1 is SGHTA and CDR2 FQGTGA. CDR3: CASSPSPNTGVLFF.

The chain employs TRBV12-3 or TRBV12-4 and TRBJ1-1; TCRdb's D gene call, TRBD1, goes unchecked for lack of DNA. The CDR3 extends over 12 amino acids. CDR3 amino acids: CASTTVVPEAFF.